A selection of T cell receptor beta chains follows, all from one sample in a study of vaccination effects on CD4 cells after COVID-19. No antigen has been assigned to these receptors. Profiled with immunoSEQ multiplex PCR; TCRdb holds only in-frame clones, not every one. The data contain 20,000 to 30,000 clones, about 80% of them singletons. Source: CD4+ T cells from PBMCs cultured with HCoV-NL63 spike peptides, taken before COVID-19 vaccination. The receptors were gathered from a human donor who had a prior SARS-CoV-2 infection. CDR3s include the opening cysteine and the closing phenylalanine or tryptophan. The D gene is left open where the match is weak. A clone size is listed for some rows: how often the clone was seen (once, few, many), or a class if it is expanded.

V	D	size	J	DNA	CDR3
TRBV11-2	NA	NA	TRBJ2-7	TGTGCCAGCAGCCCACTAGGGGTCTCCTACGAGCAGTACTTC	CASSPLGVSYEQYF
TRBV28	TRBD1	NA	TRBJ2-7	TGTGCCAGCAGGACGGGGGGGGACAGGGGAGCCTACGAGCAGTACTTC	CASRTGGDRGAYEQYF
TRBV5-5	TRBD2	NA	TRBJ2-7	TGTGCCAGCAGCTCGTCGGGCGTTAGGGGGACTAGCGAGTACGAGCAGTACTTC	CASSSSGVRGTSEYEQYF
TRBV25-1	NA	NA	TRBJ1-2	TGTGCCAGCAGTGAATCAACGCCCCGACTTAACTATGGCTACACCTTC	CASSESTPRLNYGYTF
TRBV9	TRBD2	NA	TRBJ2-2	TGTGCCAGCAGCGTAGGGTCTAGCGGGAGAGGAGCCCCAAACACCGGGGAGCTGTTTTTT	CASSVGSSGRGAPNTGELFF
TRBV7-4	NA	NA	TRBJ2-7	TGTGCCAGCAGCTTAGGGGCGGCCAGCTTCTACGAGCAGTACTTC	CASSLGAASFYEQYF
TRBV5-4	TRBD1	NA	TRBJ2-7	TGTGCCAGCAGCCTACTTGAGGGACAGGGGGTCTACGAGCAGTACTTC	CASSLLEGQGVYEQYF
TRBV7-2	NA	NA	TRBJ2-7	TGTGCCAGCAGCACGGTCGGGTTCGGGCAGTACTTC	CASSTVGFGQYF
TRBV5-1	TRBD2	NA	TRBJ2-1	TGCGCCAGCAGCCGGGGACTAGCGGGAACGTTATACAATGAGCAGTTCTTC	CASSRGLAGTLYNEQFF
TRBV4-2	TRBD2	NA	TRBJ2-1	TGTGCCAGCAGCCACCTCGGGGGGGCCCGGGACAATGAGCAGTTCTTC	CASSHLGGARDNEQFF
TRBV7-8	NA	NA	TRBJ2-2	TGTGCCAGCAGCTTGCTAGTGGGGGCCGGGGAGCTGTTTTTT	CASSLLVGAGELFF
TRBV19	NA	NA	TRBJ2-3	TGTGCCAGTAGTCGGCGGGATGGTTATAGCACAGATACGCAGTATTTT	CASSRRDGYSTDTQYF
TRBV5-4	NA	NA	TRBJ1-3	TGTGCCAGCAGCTCCAAGACGGCCTCTGGAAACACCATATATTTT	CASSSKTASGNTIYF
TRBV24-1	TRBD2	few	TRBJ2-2	TGTGCCACCAGTGACCCACTCGGGACTAGCGGGAGAGTCACCGGGGAGCTGTTTTTT	CATSDPLGTSGRVTGELFF
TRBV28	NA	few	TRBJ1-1	TGTGCCAGCAGTCCGTATGTGGACACTGAAGCTTTCTTT	CASSPYVDTEAFF
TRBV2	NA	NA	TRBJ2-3	TGTGCCAGCAGTTTGGCCGATACGCAGTATTTT	CASSLADTQYF
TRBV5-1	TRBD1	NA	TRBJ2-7	TGCGCCAGCAGCCGCGGCACCCGGGACAGATCCTACGAGCAGTACTTC	CASSRGTRDRSYEQYF
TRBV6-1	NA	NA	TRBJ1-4	TGTGCCAGCAGTGAAGAATGGGCTGCTAATGAAAAACTGTTTTTT	CASSEEWAANEKLFF
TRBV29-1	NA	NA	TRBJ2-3	TGCAGCGCCGCGGGACAGACAGATACGCAGTATTTT	CSAAGQTDTQYF
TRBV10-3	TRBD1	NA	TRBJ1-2	TGTGCCATCAGGGAAGGACAGGGTGGTAGTCCCTATGGCTACACCTTC	CAIREGQGGSPYGYTF
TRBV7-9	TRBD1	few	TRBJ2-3	TGTGCCAGCAGCTTAGCAAGGGGGCGCACAGATACGCAGTATTTT	CASSLARGRTDTQYF